The TCR beta chain under discussion was sequenced for a study of shared clonotypes between healthy human individuals. The data were produced by immunoSEQ multiplex PCR, yet TCRdb's version contains in-frame clones alone and is incomplete. The sample shows hundreds of thousands of clones, roughly 97% of them seen only once. Adult Caucasians living in Nashville, Tennessee made up all of the donors. Partitioning of CD4+ cells yielded a CD45RA+ naive subset and a CD45RA-negative memory subset. Broader study findings: The represented genetic and exposure-history diversity was limited by the small number of donors.

Details on this clone: No antigen is known for it.

CDR3 length equals 14 residues. V lost 6 bases to trimming and J lost 8 bases, with 20 bases between them. The germline CDR1 and CDR2 sequences are SNHLY and FYNNEI. The rearrangement joins TRBV2 to TRBJ2-7; D may be TRBD1 or TRBD2 (5 bases each). The specimen was naive CD4+ T cells sorted from blood. The subset here: CD45RA+ positively selected. The clonotype was recovered from a young woman in good health. As DNA, the CDR3 is TGTGCCAGCAGAAGGGACGGCGCGAGGGAACAGCAGTACTTC. It codes for CASRRDGAREQQYF.